This T cell receptor (beta chain) originates from a study of T cell responses to AZD1222 COVID-19 vaccine. This CDR3 comprises 16 residues. The germline CDR1 and CDR2 sequences are MDHEN and SYDVKM. The V segment lost 6 bases and the J segment 0 bases; nucleotides outside the gene matches: 7. Sequenced by immunoSEQ multiplex PCR; TCRdb stores in-frame clones only, minus some. The data hold roughly 250,000 clones, with approximately 93% observed a single time. Note on this clone: What it binds is unknown.

Study outcomes and limitations: Spike-spanning, vaccine-associated CD4 TCRs were dominant at 160-218 and 743-854. A rise in Spike-specific TCR breadth and depth followed two AZD1222 doses.

The chain employs TRBV28 and TRBJ2-1; 8 bases agree with TRBD1. This TCR was recovered from an adult in good health. Sample: peripheral blood, taken on day 0 of AZD1222 vaccination. The CDR3 DNA sequence: TGTGCCAGCAGCAATCAGGGGGCGGTCTCCTACAATGAGCAGTTCTTC. As protein: CASSNQGAVSYNEQFF. The full variable domain, its missing parts supplied by reference TRBV28 and TRBJ2-1, is DVKVTQSSRYLVKRTGEKVFLECVQDMDHENMFWYRQDPGLGLRLIYFSYDVKMKEKGDIPEGYSVSREKKERFSLILESASTNQTSMYLCASSNQGAVSYNEQFFGPGTRLTVL.